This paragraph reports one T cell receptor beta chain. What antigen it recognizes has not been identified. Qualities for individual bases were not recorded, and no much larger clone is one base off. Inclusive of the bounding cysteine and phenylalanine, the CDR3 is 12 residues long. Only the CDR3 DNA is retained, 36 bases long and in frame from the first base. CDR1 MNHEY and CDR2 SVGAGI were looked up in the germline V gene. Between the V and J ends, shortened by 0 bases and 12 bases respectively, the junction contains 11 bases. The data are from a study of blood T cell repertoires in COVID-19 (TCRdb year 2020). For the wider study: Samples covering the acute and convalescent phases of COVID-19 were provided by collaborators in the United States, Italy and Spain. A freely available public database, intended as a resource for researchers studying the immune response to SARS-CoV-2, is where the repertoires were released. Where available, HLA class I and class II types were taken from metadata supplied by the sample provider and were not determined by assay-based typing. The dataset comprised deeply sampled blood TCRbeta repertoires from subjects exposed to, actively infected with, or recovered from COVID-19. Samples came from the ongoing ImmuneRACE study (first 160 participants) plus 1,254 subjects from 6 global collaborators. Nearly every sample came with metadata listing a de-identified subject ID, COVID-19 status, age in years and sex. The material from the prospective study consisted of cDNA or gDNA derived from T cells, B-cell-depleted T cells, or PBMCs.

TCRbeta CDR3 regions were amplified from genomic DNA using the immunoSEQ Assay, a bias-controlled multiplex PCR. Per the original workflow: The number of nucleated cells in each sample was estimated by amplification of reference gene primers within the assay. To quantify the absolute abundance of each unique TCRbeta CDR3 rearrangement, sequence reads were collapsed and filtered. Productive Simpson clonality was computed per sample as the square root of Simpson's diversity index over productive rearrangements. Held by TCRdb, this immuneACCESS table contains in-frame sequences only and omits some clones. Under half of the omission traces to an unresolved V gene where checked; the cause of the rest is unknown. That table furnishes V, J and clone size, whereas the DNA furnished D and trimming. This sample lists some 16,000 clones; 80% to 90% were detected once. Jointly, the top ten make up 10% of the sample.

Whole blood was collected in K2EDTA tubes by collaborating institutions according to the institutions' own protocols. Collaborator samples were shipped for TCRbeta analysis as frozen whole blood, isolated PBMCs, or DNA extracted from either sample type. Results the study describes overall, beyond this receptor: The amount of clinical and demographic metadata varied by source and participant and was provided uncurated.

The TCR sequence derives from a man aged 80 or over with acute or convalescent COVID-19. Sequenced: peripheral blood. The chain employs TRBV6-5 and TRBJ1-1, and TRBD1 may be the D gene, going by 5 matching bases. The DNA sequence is TGTGCCAGCAGTTACTCCGGGACTAGGACTTTCTTT. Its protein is CASSYSGTRTFF.